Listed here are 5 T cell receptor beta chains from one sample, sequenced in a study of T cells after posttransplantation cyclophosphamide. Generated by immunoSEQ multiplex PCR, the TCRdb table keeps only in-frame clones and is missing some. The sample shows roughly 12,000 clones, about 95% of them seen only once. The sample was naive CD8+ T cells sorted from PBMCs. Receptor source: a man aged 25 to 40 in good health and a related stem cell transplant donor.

The CDR3 nucleotides read TGTGCCAGCAGCTCCAATAGCGGGGGCCAAACAGATACGCAGTATTTT. This gives the protein CASSSNSGGQTDTQYF. The chain recombines TRBV7-6 with TRBJ2-3; the match to TRBD2 covers 9 bases. Germline CDR1 is SGHVS and CDR2 is FNYEAQ. The CDR3 is made up of 16 amino acids. V gave up 4 bases and J gave up 3 bases; unmatched junction bases: 8.

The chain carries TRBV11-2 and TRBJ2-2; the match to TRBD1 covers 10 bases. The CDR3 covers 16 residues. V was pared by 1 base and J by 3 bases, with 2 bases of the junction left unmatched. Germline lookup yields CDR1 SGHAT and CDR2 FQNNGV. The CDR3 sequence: CASSLGGTGDTGELFF. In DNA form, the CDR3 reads TGTGCCAGCAGCTTAGGGGGGACAGGGGACACCGGGGAGCTGTTTTTT.

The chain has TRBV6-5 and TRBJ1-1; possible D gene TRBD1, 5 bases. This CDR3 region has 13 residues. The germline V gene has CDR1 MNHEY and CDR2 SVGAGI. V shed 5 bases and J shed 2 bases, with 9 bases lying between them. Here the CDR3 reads CASSRQLNTEAFF. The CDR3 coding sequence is TGTGCCAGCAGTCGACAGCTAAACACTGAAGCTTTCTTT.

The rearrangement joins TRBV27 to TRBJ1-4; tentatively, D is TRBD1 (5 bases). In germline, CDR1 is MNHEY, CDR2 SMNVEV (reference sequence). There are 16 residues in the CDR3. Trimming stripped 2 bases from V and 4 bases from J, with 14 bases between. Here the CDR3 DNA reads TGTGCCAGCAGTTTAAATATGGGCAGGGTTAATGAAAAACTGTTTTTT. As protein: CASSLNMGRVNEKLFF.

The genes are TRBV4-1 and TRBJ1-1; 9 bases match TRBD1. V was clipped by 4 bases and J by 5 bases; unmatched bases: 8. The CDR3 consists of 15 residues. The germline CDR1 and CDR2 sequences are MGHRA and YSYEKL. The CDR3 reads CASSLPGQGNTEAFF. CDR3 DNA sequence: TGCGCCAGCAGCCTACCGGGACAGGGAAATACTGAAGCTTTCTTT.